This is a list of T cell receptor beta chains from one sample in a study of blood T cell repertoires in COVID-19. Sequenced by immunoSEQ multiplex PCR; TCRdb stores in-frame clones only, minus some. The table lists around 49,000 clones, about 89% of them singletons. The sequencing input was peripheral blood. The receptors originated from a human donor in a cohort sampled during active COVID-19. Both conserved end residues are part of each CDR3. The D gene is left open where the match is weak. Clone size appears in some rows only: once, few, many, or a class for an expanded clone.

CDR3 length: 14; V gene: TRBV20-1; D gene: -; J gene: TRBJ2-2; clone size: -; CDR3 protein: CSASNSLNTGELFF; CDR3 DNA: TGCAGTGCTAGTAACAGTTTAAACACCGGGGAGCTGTTTTTT
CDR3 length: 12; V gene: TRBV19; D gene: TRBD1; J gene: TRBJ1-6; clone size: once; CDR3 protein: CASSADRAPLHF; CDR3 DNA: TGTGCCAGTAGTGCGGACAGGGCGCCCCTCCACTTT
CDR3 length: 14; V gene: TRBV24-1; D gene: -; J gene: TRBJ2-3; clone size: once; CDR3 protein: CATSDLGYTDTQYF; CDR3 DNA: TGTGCCACCAGTGATCTAGGATACACAGATACGCAGTATTTT
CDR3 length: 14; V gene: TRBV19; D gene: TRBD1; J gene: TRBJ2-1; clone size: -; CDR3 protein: CASTTSQGYNEQFF; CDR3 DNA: TGTGCCAGTACAACCTCACAGGGGTACAATGAGCAGTTCTTC
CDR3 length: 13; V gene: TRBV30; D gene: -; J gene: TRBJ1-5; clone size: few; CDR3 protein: CAWSTGTNQPQHF; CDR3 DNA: TGTGCCTGGAGTACCGGGACTAATCAGCCCCAGCATTTT
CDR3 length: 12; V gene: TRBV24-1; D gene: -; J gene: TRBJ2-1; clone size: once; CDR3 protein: CATSDWRDEQFF; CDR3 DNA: TGTGCCACCAGTGATTGGCGGGATGAGCAGTTCTTC
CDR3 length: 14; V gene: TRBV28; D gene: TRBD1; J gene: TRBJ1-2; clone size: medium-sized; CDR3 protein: CASRYEGAGYGYTF; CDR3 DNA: TGTGCCAGCCGTTACGAGGGGGCTGGCTATGGCTACACCTTC
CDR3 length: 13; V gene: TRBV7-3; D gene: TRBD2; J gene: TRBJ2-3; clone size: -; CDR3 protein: CASSLAATDTQYF; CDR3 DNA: TGTGCCAGCAGCCTAGCGGCCACAGATACGCAGTATTTT
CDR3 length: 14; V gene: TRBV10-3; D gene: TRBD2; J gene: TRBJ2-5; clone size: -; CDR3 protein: CAISERGEGETQYF; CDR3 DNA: TGTGCCATCAGTGAGCGGGGGGAAGGAGAGACCCAGTACTTC
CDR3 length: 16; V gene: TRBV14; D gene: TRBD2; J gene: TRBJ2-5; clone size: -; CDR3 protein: CASSQDRIAGQETQYF; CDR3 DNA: TGTGCCAGCAGCCAAGATAGGATAGCGGGGCAAGAGACCCAGTACTTC
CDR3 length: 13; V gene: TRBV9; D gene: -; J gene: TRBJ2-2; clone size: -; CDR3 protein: CASSPDRSGELFF; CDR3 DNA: TGTGCCAGCAGCCCCGACAGGTCCGGGGAGCTGTTTTTT
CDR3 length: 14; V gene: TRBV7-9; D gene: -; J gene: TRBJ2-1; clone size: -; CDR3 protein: CASSLASTYNEQFF; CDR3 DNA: TGTGCCAGCAGCTTAGCATCTACTTACAATGAGCAGTTCTTC
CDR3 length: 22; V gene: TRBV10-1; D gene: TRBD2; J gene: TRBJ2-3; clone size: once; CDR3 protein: CASSGDRRKTSGGARWRDTQYF; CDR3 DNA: TGCGCCAGCAGCGGGGACAGGAGGAAGACTAGCGGGGGGGCACGGTGGAGAGATACGCAGTATTTT
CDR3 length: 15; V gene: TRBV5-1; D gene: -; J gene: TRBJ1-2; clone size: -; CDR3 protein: CASSLDGQTNYGYTF; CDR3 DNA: TGCGCCAGCAGCTTGGATGGACAGACTAACTATGGCTACACCTTC
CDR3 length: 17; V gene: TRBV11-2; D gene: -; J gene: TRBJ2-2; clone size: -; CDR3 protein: CASSLPTAGWHTGELFF; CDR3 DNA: TGTGCCAGCAGCTTGCCTACCGCGGGATGGCACACCGGGGAGCTGTTTTTT
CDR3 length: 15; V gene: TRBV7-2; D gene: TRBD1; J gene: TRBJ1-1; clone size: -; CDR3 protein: CASSVRTGANTEAFF; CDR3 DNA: TGTGCCAGCAGCGTCCGGACAGGGGCGAACACTGAAGCTTTCTTT
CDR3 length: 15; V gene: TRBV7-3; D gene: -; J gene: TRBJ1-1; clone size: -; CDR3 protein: CASSLIPQKNTEAFF; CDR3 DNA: TGTGCCAGCAGCTTAATACCACAGAAGAACACTGAAGCTTTCTTT
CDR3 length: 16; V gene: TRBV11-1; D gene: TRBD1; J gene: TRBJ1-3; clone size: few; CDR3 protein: CASSSRQGMTGNTIYF; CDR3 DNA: TGTGCCAGCAGCTCGCGACAGGGGATGACGGGAAACACCATATATTTT
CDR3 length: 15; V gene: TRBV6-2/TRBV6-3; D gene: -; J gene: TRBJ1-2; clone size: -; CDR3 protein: CASRPGTGISGGYTF; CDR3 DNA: TGTGCCAGCAGACCTGGCACAGGGATTAGTGGTGGCTACACCTTC
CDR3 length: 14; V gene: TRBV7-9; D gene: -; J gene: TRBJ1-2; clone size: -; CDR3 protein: CASSLGTFNYGYTF; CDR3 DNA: TGTGCCAGCAGCTTAGGAACATTTAACTATGGCTACACCTTC
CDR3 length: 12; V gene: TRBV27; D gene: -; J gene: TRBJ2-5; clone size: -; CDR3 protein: CASRDNQETQYF; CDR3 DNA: TGTGCCAGCCGGGACAACCAAGAGACCCAGTACTTC
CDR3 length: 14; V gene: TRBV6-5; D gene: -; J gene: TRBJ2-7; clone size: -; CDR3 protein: CASSRDKSRYEQYF; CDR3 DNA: TGTGCCAGCAGTCGGGACAAAAGTAGGTACGAGCAGTACTTC
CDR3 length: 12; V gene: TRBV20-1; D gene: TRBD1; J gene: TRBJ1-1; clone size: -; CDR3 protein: CSASRQGDEAFF; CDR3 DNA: TGCAGTGCTAGTAGACAGGGGGATGAAGCTTTCTTT
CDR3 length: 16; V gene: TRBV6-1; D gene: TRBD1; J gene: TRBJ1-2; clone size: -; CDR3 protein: CASSEASPGGGYGYTF; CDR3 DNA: TGTGCCAGCAGTGAAGCTAGTCCAGGGGGCGGCTATGGCTACACCTTC
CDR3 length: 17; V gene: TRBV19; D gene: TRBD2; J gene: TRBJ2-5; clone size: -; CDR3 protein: CASSIGLAGVGQETQYF; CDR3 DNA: TGTGCCAGTAGTATAGGACTAGCGGGAGTCGGCCAAGAGACCCAGTACTTC
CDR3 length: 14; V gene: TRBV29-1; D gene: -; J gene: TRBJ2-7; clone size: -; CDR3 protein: CSVARTATNYEQYF; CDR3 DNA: TGCAGCGTTGCCCGGACAGCAACTAACTACGAGCAGTACTTC
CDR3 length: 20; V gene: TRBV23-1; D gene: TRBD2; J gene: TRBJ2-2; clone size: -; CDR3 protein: CASSQKGLAGGRKNTGELFF; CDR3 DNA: TGCGCCAGCAGTCAAAAGGGCCTAGCGGGAGGCCGAAAAAACACCGGGGAGCTGTTTTTT
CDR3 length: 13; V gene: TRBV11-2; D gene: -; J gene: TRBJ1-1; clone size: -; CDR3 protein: CASSLDRDTEAFF; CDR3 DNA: TGTGCCAGCAGCCTAGATCGTGACACTGAAGCTTTCTTT
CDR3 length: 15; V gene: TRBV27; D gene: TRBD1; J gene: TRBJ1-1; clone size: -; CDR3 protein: CASSLTGGGSTEAFF; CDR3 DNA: TGTGCCAGCAGTTTGACAGGGGGCGGTAGCACTGAAGCTTTCTTT
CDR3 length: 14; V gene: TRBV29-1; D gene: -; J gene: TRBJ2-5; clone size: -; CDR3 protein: CSVVLWRVQETQYF; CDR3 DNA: TGCAGCGTAGTCCTCTGGCGGGTCCAAGAGACCCAGTACTTC
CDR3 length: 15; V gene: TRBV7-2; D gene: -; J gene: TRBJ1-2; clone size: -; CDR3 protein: CASSSLGQTGYAYTF; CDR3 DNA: TGTGCCAGCAGCTCACTTGGGCAGACAGGCTACGCTTACACCTTC
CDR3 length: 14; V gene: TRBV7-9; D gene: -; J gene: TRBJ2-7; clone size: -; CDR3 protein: CASSFQGWPYEQYF; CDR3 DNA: TGTGCCAGCAGCTTCCAGGGTTGGCCCTACGAGCAGTACTTC
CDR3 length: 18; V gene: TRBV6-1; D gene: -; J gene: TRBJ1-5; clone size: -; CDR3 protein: CASSEASVGGGARQPQHF; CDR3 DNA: TGTGCCAGCAGTGAAGCGTCAGTTGGCGGGGGGGCGAGGCAGCCCCAGCATTTT
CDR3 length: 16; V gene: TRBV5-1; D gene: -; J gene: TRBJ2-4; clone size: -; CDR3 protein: CASSFSSDLAKNIQYF; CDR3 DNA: TGCGCCAGCAGCTTCTCGAGCGACTTAGCCAAAAACATTCAGTACTTC
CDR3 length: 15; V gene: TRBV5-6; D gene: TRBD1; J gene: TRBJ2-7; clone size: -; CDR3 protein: CASSFRDRGLYEQYF; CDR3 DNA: TGTGCCAGCAGCTTCCGGGACAGGGGTCTGTACGAGCAGTACTTC
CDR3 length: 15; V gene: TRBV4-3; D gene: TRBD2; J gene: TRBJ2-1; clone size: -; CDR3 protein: CASSQGDGGVNEQFF; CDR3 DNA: TGCGCCAGCAGCCAAGGTGACGGGGGGGTCAATGAGCAGTTCTTC
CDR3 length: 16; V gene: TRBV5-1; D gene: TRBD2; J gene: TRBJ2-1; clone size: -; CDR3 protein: CASSLVLLAGNNEQFF; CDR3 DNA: TGCGCCAGCAGCTTGGTGTTACTAGCGGGGAACAATGAGCAGTTCTTC
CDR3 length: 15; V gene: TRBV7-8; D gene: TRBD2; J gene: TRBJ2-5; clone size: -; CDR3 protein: CASSFGLAGQETQYF; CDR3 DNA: TGTGCCAGCAGCTTCGGACTAGCGGGACAAGAGACCCAGTACTTC
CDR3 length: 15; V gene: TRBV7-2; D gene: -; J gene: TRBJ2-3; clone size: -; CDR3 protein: CASSVGLGRGDTQYF; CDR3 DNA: TGTGCCAGCAGCGTCGGGTTGGGCAGGGGAGATACGCAGTATTTT
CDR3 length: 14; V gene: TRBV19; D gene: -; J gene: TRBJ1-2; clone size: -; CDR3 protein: CASSNLGFRYGYTF; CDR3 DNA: TGTGCCAGTAGTAACCTCGGGTTTCGGTATGGCTACACCTTC
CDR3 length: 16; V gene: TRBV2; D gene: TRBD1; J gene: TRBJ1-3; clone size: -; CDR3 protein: CASSKDRPSSGNTIYF; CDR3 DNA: TGTGCCAGCAGTAAGGACAGGCCGAGCTCTGGAAACACCATATATTTT
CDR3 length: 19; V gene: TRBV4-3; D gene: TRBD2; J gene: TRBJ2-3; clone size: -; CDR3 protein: CASSQYPLGTSGFTDTQYF; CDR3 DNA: TGCGCCAGCAGCCAATATCCATTAGGGACTAGCGGGTTCACAGATACGCAGTATTTT
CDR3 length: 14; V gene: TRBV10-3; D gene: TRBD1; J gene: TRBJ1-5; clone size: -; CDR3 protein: CAISPGQGSEPQHF; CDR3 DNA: TGTGCCATCAGCCCCGGACAGGGGAGTGAGCCCCAGCATTTT
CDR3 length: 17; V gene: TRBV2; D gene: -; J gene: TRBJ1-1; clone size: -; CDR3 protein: CASNPEFEEAPNTEAFF; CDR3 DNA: TGTGCCAGCAACCCCGAGTTCGAGGAGGCTCCGAACACTGAAGCTTTCTTT
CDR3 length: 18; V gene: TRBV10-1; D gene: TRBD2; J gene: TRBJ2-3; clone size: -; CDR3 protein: CASSPWGGSGVRTDTQYF; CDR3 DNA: TGCGCCAGCAGTCCTTGGGGGGGTAGCGGGGTCCGCACAGATACGCAGTATTTT
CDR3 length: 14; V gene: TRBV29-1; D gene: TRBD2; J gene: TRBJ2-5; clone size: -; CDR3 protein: CSVVGLAGQETQYF; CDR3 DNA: TGCAGCGTTGTGGGACTAGCGGGCCAAGAGACCCAGTACTTC
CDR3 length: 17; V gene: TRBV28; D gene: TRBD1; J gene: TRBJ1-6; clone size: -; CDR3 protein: CASSLFQRQGDNSPLHF; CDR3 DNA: TGTGCCAGCAGTTTATTTCAGCGACAGGGGGATAATTCACCCCTCCACTTT
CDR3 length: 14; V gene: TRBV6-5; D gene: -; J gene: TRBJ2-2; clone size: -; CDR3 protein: CASSHNQGSGELFF; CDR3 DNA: TGTGCCAGCAGTCACAACCAGGGGTCCGGGGAGCTGTTTTTT
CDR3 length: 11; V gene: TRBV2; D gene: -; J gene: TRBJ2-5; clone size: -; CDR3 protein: CASRGQETQYF; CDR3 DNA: TGTGCCAGTCGGGGACAAGAGACCCAGTACTTC
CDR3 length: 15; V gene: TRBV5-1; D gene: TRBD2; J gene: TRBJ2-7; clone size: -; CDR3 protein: CASSLLAASSYEQYF; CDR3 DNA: TGCGCCAGCAGCTTGCTAGCGGCAAGCTCCTACGAGCAGTACTTC
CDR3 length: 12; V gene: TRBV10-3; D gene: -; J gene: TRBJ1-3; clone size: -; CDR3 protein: CAIRGSGNTIYF; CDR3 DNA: TGTGCCATCCGGGGATCTGGAAACACCATATATTTT
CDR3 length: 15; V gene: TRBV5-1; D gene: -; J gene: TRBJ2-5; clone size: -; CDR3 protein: CASSSEPGKQETQYF; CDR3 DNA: TGCGCCAGCAGCTCGGAGCCGGGTAAACAAGAGACCCAGTACTTC
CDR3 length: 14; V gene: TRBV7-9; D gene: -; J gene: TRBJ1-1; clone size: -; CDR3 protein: CASSRGGVDTEAFF; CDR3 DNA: TGTGCCAGCAGCAGAGGGGGGGTAGACACTGAAGCTTTCTTT
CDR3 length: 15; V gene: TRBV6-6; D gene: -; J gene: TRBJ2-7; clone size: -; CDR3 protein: CASTGGRAPSYEQYF; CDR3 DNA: TGTGCCAGCACAGGTGGGCGGGCACCGTCCTACGAGCAGTACTTC
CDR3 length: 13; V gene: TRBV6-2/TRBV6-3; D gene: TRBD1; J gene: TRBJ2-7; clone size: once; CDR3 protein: CASSDRGSGEQYF; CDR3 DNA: TGTGCCAGCAGCGACAGGGGATCGGGGGAGCAGTACTTC